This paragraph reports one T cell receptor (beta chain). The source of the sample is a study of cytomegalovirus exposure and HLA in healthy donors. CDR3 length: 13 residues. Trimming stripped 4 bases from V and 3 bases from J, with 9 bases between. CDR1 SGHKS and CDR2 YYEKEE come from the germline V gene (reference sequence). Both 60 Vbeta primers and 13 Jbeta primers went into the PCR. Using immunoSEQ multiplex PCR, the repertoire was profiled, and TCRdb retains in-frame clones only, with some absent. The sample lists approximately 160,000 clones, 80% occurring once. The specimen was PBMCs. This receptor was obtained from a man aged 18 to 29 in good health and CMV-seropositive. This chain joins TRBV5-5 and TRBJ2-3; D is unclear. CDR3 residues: CASSLNPTDTQYF. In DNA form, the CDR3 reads TGTGCCAGCAGCCTAAACCCGACAGATACGCAGTATTTT.